The clone carrying this TCR beta chain was detected a few times. The sample is drawn from a study of identical twins. TCRdb fed the 5' RACE reads into MiXCR, producing one record per CDR3 protein. The data show 200,000 to 250,000 distinct CDR3 sequences, 5.5% to 7.5% seen once. Another study also made use of these data, one on T cells expressing NK-cell markers. That source adds: Source material for TCR beta repertoires consisted of sorted CD3+CD56+NKG2C+, CD3+CD56+NKG2C- and CD3+CD56-NKG2C+ T cells. Dominant NKG2C+ clonotypes were found to form roughly 1.0-7.5% of CD8+ T cells in six donors.

The receptor was isolated from a woman younger than 30 in good health. Sequences were obtained from CD8+ T cells sorted from blood.

The CDR3, as DNA: TGTGCCAGCAGTTTTGGCTTCAGCTCCTACAATGAGCAGTTCTTC. Protein sequence: CASSFGFSSYNEQFF. V usage is TRBV12-3 or TRBV12-4 and J usage is TRBJ2-1; D gene unclear. The CDR3 consists of 15 residues. V lost 3 bases and J 0 bases, leaving 9 bases between the germline ends.